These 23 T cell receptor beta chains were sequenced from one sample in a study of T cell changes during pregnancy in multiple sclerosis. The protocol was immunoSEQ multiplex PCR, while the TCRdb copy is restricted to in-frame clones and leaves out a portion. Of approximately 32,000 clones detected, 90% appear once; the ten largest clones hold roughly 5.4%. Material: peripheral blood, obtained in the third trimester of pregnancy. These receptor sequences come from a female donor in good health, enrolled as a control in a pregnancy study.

The CDR3 reads CASSLSRTGTKNIQYF. For the CDR3, the DNA is TGTGCCAGCAGTTTATCTAGGACAGGGACCAAAAACATTCAGTACTTC. This chain connects TRBV28 to TRBJ2-4, with 8 bases aligning to TRBD1. CDR3 length: 16 residues. V shed 1 base and J 2 bases; nucleotides not matched to a gene: 4. Germline V CDR1 and CDR2: MDHEN, SYDVKM.

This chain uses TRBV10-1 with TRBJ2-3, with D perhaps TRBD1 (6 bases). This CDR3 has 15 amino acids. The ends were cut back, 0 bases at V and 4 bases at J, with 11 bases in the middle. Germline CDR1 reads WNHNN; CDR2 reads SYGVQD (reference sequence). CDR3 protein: CASSESMGAPDTQYF. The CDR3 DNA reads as TGCGCCAGCAGTGAGTCGATGGGGGCCCCAGATACGCAGTATTTT.

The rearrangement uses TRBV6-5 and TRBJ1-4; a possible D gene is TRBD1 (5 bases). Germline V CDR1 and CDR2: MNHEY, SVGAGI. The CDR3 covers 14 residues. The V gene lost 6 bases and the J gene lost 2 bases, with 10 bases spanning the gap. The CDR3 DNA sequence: TGTGCCAGCAGCGGGGGGAAGACTAATGAAAAACTGTTTTTT. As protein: CASSGGKTNEKLFF.

CDR3 in DNA: TGTGCCAGCAGACTAGACAGGGTTAAGTATGGCTACACCTTC. This translates into CASRLDRVKYGYTF. The chain carries TRBV6-5 and TRBJ1-2; 7 nucleotides align to TRBD1. The CDR3 sequence is 14 residues long. V dropped 6 bases and J dropped 5; count of bases not matched to a gene: 9. The V gene's germline CDR1 is MNHEY and CDR2 SVGAGI.

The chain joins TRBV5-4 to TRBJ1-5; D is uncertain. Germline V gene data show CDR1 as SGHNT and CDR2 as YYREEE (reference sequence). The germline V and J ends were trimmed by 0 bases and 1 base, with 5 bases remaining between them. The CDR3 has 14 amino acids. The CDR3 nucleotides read TGTGCCAGCAGCTTGGACGCGAGCAATCAGCCCCAGCATTTT. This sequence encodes CASSLDASNQPQHF.

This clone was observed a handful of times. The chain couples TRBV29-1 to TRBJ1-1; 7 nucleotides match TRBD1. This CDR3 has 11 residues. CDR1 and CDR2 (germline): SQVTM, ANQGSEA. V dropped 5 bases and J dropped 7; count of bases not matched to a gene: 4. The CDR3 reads CSVPRDSEAFF. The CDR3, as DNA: TGCAGCGTTCCCCGGGACAGTGAAGCTTTCTTT. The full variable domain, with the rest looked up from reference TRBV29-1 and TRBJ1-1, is SAVISQKPSRDICQRGTSLTIQCQVDSQVTMMFWYRQQPGQSLTLIATANQGSEATYESGFVIDKFPISRPNLTFSTLTVSNMSPEDSSIYLCSVPRDSEAFFGQGTRLTVV.

CDR3 DNA: TGTGCCAGCAGCCAAATAGCTCACGCCAGTGAGACCCAGTACTTC. Amino acid sequence: CASSQIAHASETQYF. The chain carries TRBV7-8 and TRBJ2-5, with D uncertain. V lost 5 bases and J 5 bases, leaving 18 bases between the germline ends. Germline CDR1 reads SGHVS; CDR2 reads FQNEAQ. The CDR3 is 15 residues long.

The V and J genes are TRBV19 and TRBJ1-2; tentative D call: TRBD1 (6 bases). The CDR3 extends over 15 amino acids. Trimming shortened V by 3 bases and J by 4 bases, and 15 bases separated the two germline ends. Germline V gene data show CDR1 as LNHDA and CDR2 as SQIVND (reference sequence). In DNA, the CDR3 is TGTGCCAGTAGTATGTATGAGGGACAAATCTATGGCTACACCTTC. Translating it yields CASSMYEGQIYGYTF.

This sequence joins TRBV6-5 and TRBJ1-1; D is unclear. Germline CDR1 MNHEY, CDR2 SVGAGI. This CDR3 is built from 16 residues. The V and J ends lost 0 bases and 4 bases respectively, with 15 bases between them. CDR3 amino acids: CASSYSLGGGSTEAFF. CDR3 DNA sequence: TGTGCCAGCAGTTACTCGCTGGGTGGAGGGAGCACTGAAGCTTTCTTT.

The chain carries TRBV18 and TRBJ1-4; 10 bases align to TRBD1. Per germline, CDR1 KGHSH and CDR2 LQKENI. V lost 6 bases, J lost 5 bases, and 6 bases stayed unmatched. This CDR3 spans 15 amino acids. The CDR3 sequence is CASSGTGARNEKLFF. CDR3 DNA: TGTGCCAGCTCTGGGACAGGGGCCCGAAATGAAAAACTGTTTTTT.

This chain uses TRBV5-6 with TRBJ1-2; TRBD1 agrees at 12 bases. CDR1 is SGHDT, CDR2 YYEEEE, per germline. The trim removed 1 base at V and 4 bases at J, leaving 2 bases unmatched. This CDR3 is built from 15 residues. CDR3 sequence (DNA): TGTGCCAGCAGCTTGAAGGGACAGGGGGCCTATGGCTACACCTTC. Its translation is CASSLKGQGAYGYTF.

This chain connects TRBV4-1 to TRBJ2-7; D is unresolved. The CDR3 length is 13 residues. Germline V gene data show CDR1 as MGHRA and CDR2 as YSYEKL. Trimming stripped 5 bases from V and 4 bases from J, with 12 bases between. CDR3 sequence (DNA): TGCGCCAGCAGCTTCCGACCGGGTTACGAGCAGTACTTC. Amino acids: CASSFRPGYEQYF.

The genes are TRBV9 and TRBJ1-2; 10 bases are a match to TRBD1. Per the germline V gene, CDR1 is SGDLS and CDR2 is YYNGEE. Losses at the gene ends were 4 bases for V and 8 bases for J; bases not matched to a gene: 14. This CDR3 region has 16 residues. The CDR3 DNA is TGTGCCAGCAGCCCCACACACGGGACAGGGGCCTCCGGCTACACCTTC. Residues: CASSPTHGTGASGYTF.

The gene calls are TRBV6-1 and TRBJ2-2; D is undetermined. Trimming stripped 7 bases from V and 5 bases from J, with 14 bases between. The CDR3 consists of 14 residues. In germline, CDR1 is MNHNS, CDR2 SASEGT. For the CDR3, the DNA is TGTGCCAGCACCGCGATAACAGAGACCGGGGAGCTGTTTTTT. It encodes CASTAITETGELFF.

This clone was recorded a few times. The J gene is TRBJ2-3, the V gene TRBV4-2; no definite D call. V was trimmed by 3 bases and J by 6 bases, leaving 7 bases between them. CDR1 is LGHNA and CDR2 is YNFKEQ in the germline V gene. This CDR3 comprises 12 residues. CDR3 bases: TGTGCCAGCAGCCATCTCCTCGATACGCAGTATTTT. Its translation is CASSHLLDTQYF.

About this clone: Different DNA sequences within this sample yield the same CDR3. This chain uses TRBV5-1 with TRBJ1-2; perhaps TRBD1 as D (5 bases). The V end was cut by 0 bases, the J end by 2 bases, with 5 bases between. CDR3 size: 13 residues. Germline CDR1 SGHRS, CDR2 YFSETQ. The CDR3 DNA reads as TGCGCCAGCAGCTTGGCAGGGAACTATGGCTACACCTTC. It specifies CASSLAGNYGYTF.

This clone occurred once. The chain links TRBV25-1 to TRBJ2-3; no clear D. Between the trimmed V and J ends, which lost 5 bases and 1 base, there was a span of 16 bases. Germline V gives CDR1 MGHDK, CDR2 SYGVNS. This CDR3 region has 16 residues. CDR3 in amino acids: CASSPQRSVGTDTQYF. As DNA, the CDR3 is TGTGCCAGCAGTCCCCAGAGGTCGGTGGGCACAGATACGCAGTATTTT.

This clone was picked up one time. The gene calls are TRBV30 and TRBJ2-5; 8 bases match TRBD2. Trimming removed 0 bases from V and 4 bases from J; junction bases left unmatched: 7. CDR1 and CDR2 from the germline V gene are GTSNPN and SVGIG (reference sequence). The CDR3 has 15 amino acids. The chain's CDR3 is CAWSVETSARETQYF. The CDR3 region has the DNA TGTGCCTGGAGTGTAGAGACTAGCGCGCGAGAGACCCAGTACTTC. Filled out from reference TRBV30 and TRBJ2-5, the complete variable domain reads SQTIHQWPATLVQPVGSPLSLECTVEGTSNPNLYWYRQAAGRGLQLLFYSVGIGQISSEVPQNLSASRPQDRQFILSSKKLLLSDSGFYLCAWSVETSARETQYFGPGTRLLVL.

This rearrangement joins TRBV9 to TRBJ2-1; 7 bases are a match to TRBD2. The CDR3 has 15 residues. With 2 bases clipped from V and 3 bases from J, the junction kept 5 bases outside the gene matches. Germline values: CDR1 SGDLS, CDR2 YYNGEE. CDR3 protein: CASSVDGRHYNEQFF. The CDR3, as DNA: TGTGCCAGCAGCGTCGACGGGAGGCACTACAATGAGCAGTTCTTC.

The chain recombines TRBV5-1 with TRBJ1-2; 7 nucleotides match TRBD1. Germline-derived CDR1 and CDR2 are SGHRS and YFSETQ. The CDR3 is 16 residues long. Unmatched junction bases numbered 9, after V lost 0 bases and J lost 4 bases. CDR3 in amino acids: CASSLDSSGGTYGYTF. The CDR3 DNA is TGCGCCAGCAGCTTGGATTCTTCAGGGGGAACCTATGGCTACACCTTC.

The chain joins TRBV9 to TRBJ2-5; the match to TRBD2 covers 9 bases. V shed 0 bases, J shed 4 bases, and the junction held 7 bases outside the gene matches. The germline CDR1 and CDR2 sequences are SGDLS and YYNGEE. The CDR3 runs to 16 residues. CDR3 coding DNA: TGTGCCAGCAGCGTAGGGAAGGCGGGGGGGCGAGAGACCCAGTACTTC. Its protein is CASSVGKAGGRETQYF. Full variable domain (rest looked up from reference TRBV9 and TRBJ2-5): DSGVTQTPKHLITATGQRVTLRCSPRSGDLSVYWYQQSLDQGLQFLIQYYNGEERAKGNILERFSAQQFPDLHSELNLSSLELGDSALYFCASSVGKAGGRETQYFGPGTRLLVL.

The CDR3 DNA sequence: TGTGCCAGCAGCTTAACGGGTAGCGGGGAGTCGAGGGGTACGCAGTATTTT. It yields the protein CASSLTGSGESRGTQYF. The rearrangement uses TRBV11-2 and TRBJ2-3; TRBD2 matches 8 bases. The CDR3 loop spans 17 amino acids. Germline assignment: CDR1 SGHAT and CDR2 FQNNGV. Germline trimming cut 2 bases from V and 8 bases from J; bases unmatched to any gene: 15.

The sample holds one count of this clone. The CDR3 coding sequence is TGTGCCAGCAGCCAGGGGGGCCGAGGGACCGGGGAGCTGTTTTTT. This codes for CASSQGGRGTGELFF. The rearrangement links TRBV7-8 to TRBJ2-2, with TRBD1 as a possible D gene (7 bases). Trimming stripped 5 bases from V and 5 bases from J, with 15 bases between. CDR1 and CDR2 (germline): SGHVS, FQNEAQ. The CDR3 consists of 15 residues.